The next 13 T cell receptor beta chains were all read from a single sample in a study of T cell responses to AZD1222 COVID-19 vaccine (dated by TCRdb to the early 2020s). The time point label of this sample denotes: baseline before first vaccination. The library was prepared using the immunoSEQ multiplex PCR assay. TCRdb carries this immuneACCESS record with in-frame sequences only. Its versions omit some clonotypes, under half of them owing to an unresolved V gene in the studies checked, with the rest unexplained. Present in this sample are about 110,000 clones, 75% to 90% of which were seen just once. Of the sample, 5.2% falls within the top ten clones. Here the sequenced sample was peripheral blood, taken on day 0 of AZD1222 vaccination. The receptors were gathered from an adult in good health.

The chain uses TRBV7-2 and TRBJ1-6, with 9 bases matching TRBD1. CDR1 and CDR2 (germline): SGHTA, FQGNSA. V gave up 6 bases and J gave up 9 bases; unmatched junction bases: 9. The CDR3 spans 15 residues. CDR3 region: CASSLVWDRVSPLHF. The CDR3, as DNA: TGTGCCAGCAGTCTAGTGTGGGACAGGGTTTCACCCCTCCACTTT.

The chain employs TRBV19 and TRBJ2-1, with 7 positions matching TRBD1. There are 18 residues in the CDR3. The junction had 13 bases not matched to a gene; V was cut back by 4 bases and J by 1 base. Germline V CDR1 and CDR2: LNHDA, SQIVND (reference sequence). CDR3: CASSTPGQLSRSYNEQFF. In nucleotides, the CDR3 is TGTGCCAGTAGTACGCCGGGACAGTTGAGCAGGTCCTACAATGAGCAGTTCTTC.

The J gene is TRBJ1-1, the V gene TRBV5-1, with D unresolved. V was pared by 1 base and J by 3 bases, with 10 bases between. Germline CDR1 and CDR2: SGHRS and YFSETQ. The CDR3 loop spans 14 amino acids. CDR3: CASSLWGWDTEAFF. CDR3 in DNA: TGCGCCAGCAGCTTGTGGGGTTGGGACACTGAAGCTTTCTTT.

This chain joins TRBV19 and TRBJ2-7; TRBD1 agrees at 7 bases. This CDR3 is built from 15 residues. V shed 3 bases and J 3 bases; nucleotides not matched to a gene: 8. Germline V gives CDR1 LNHDA, CDR2 SQIVND (reference sequence). CDR3 sequence (DNA): TGTGCCAGTAGTATGGGAACAGGGGCCTTCTACGAGCAGTACTTC. Protein: CASSMGTGAFYEQYF. Supplemented by reference TRBV19 and TRBJ2-7, the full variable domain reads DGGITQSPKYLFRKEGQNVTLSCEQNLNHDAMYWYRQDPGQGLRLIYYSQIVNDFQKGDIAEGYSVSREKKESFPLTVTSAQKNPTAFYLCASSMGTGAFYEQYFGPGTRLTVT.

The rearrangement joins TRBV29-1 to TRBJ1-1, with D perhaps TRBD1 (5 bases). The V end was cut by 3 bases, the J end by 5 bases, with 16 bases between. The V gene's germline CDR1 is SQVTM and CDR2 ANQGSEA. This CDR3 comprises 14 residues. The CDR3 protein is CSVEGTDSGTEAFF. DNA for the CDR3: TGCAGCGTTGAGGGGACTGATTCTGGTACTGAAGCTTTCTTT. The full variable domain, completed using reference TRBV29-1 and TRBJ1-1, is SAVISQKPSRDICQRGTSLTIQCQVDSQVTMMFWYRQQPGQSLTLIATANQGSEATYESGFVIDKFPISRPNLTFSTLTVSNMSPEDSSIYLCSVEGTDSGTEAFFGQGTRLTVV.

The V gene is TRBV7-9, the J gene TRBJ1-5; possibly TRBD1 for D (5 bases). V dropped 4 bases and J dropped 4 bases, with 11 bases sitting between them. Germline CDR1 reads SEHNR; CDR2 reads FQNEAQ (reference sequence). The CDR3 is 14 amino acids. The CDR3 loop reads CASSSSGGNQPQHF. The DNA of the CDR3 is TGTGCCAGCAGCTCCAGCGGGGGAAATCAGCCCCAGCATTTT.

The chain recombines TRBV6-5 with TRBJ1-6; D ambiguous. CDR3 size: 13 residues. The V gene's germline CDR1 is MNHEY and CDR2 SVGAGI. Trimming shortened V by 10 bases and J by 5 bases, and 12 bases separated the two germline ends. The CDR3 sequence is CAICRDDNSPLHF. As DNA, the CDR3 is TGTGCCATTTGCCGTGATGATAATTCACCCCTCCACTTT.

CDR3 in DNA: TGTGCCAGCAGTGACGGACATTTTTTCAATGAGCAGTTCTTC. This sequence encodes CASSDGHFFNEQFF. The chain couples TRBV6-1 to TRBJ2-1, with D perhaps matching TRBD1 (5 bases). The CDR3 is 14 residues long. CDR1 MNHNS and CDR2 SASEGT come from the germline V gene. V was pared by 3 bases and J by 6 bases, with 12 bases between.

This clone was counted only a few times. CDR3 nucleotides: TGCAGCGTTCTGGATAGCGGGAATACTGAGCAGTTCTTC. Its protein product is CSVLDSGNTEQFF. The chain combines TRBV29-1 with TRBJ2-1, with 8 nucleotides matching TRBD2. CDR3 size: 13 residues. The trim removed 5 bases at V and 9 bases at J, leaving 9 bases unmatched. From germline, CDR1 is SQVTM and CDR2 ANQGSEA.

J is TRBJ1-4 and V is TRBV19; tentatively, D is TRBD1 (5 bases). The V end lost 6 bases, the J end lost 3 bases, and 8 bases lay between the germline ends. Per the germline V gene, CDR1 is LNHDA and CDR2 is SQIVND (reference sequence). CDR3 length equals 13 residues. The CDR3 is CASRGVSNEKLFF. The CDR3 coding sequence is TGTGCCAGTAGAGGGGTGTCTAATGAAAAACTGTTTTTT.

The CDR3 region has the DNA TGTGCCTGGAGACAGTTGGGTGAGCAGTTCTTC. It yields the protein CAWRQLGEQFF. The V and J genes are TRBV30 and TRBJ2-1; D gene unclear. Per the germline V gene, CDR1 is GTSNPN and CDR2 is SVGIG (reference sequence). Trimming removed 3 bases at V and 9 bases at J, with 9 bases between. This CDR3 contains 11 residues.

The V call is TRBV4-2, the J call TRBJ2-1, with TRBD2 matching over 16 bases. The CDR3 is 19 residues long. J lost 7 bases, V lost 0 bases, and 9 bases had no gene match. Germline V gene lookup returns CDR1 LGHNA and CDR2 YNFKEQ. CDR3 nucleotide sequence: TGTGCCAGCAGCCAAGATACTCCGGGACTAGCGGGGGGGATGAATGAGCAGTTCTTC. This gives the protein CASSQDTPGLAGGMNEQFF.

The CDR3 region is CASSLQGATGANVLTF. The CDR3 nucleotides read TGTGCCAGTAGCTTACAGGGGGCAACAGGGGCCAACGTCCTGACTTTC. The rearrangement joins TRBV19 to TRBJ2-6, with 9 bases identical to TRBD1. Losses at the gene ends were 6 bases for V and 4 bases for J; bases not matched to a gene: 7. The V gene's germline CDR1 is LNHDA and CDR2 SQIVND (reference sequence). The CDR3 length is 16 residues.